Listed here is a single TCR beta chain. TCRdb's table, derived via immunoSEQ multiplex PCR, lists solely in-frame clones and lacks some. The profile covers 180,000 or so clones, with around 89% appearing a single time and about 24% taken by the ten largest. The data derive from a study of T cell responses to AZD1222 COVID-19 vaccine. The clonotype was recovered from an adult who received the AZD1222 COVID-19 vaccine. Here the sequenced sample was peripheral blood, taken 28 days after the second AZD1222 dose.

The CDR3 sequence: CASSSEPGADTQYF. The CDR3 bases are TGTGCCAGCAGCTCCGAGCCGGGGGCAGATACGCAGTATTTT. The J gene is TRBJ2-3, the V gene TRBV7-9; weak D call: TRBD2 (6 bases). Trimming removed 4 bases at V and 4 bases at J, with 12 bases between. Germline V gives CDR1 SEHNR, CDR2 FQNEAQ (reference sequence). The CDR3 runs 14 residues.